The rows below give T cell receptor beta chains drawn from one sample of a study of blood T cell repertoires in COVID-19. Some clones are missing from TCRdb's copy, which holds only in-frame ones; the method was immunoSEQ multiplex PCR. The table lists 70,000 to 95,000 clones, roughly four fifths of them singletons, with 20% to 25% in the top ten. Sequences were obtained from peripheral blood. These TCRs come from a human donor in a cohort sampled during active COVID-19. Each CDR3 is given with its conserved first and last residue.

CDR3 length,V gene,J gene,CDR3 protein
14,TRBV6-1,TRBJ1-5,CASSDGHSNQPQHF
16,TRBV18,TRBJ2-3,CASSPRDRVSTDTQYF
15,TRBV4-2,TRBJ1-1,CASSPYRWGDKGAFF
16,TRBV28,TRBJ1-1,CASPARGGTGGTEAFF
16,TRBV19,TRBJ1-6,CASTKAQGAYNSPLHF
14,TRBV19,TRBJ1-1,CASRTGAPGTEAFF
14,TRBV7-6,TRBJ2-5,CASSVLGHKETQYF
15,TRBV6-5,TRBJ1-1,CASSYSRGMNTEAFF
15,TRBV11-2,TRBJ1-4,CASSLQGHRGGKLFF
14,TRBV19,TRBJ2-1,CASSKLQGYNEQFF
14,TRBV5-3,TRBJ1-2,CARSPLSGNYGYTF
14,TRBV28,TRBJ2-4,CASSLLGQQNIQYF
14,TRBV28,TRBJ1-1,CASSPDRVNTEAFF
14,TRBV28,TRBJ1-5,CASRPGVHNQPQHF
12,TRBV20-1,TRBJ1-2,CSASARSYGYTF
13,TRBV6-5,TRBJ1-6,CASSFRDRRPLHF
12,TRBV12-3/TRBV12-4,TRBJ1-1,CASSFAGTEAFF
15,TRBV19,TRBJ1-5,CASSSTGASNQPQHF
16,TRBV19,TRBJ2-2,CASRPGQGANTGELFF
15,TRBV10-3,TRBJ1-4,CAISESSRVNEKLFF
14,TRBV27,TRBJ2-2,CASRGTLNTGELFF
14,TRBV11-2,TRBJ2-1,CASSLGPGDNEQFF
14,TRBV7-9,TRBJ2-1,CASSPSSGYNEQFF
12,TRBV2,TRBJ1-5,CASTRPGQPQHF
15,TRBV18,TRBJ2-4,CASSPPTYGKNIQYF
18,TRBV15,TRBJ2-7,CATSRDTAVAGDPYEQYF
15,TRBV7-6,TRBJ1-1,CASSLVGGLNTEAFF
16,TRBV3-1/TRBV3-2,TRBJ2-1,CASSQSRPGYYNEQFF
14,TRBV19,TRBJ1-1,CASSSSLRGPEAFF
15,TRBV5-1,TRBJ1-3,CASSVGHDSGNTIYF
14,TRBV28,TRBJ2-3,CASSGQGYTDTQYF
18,TRBV3-1/TRBV3-2,TRBJ1-5,CASSPSRSDRGQGQPQHF
13,TRBV3-1/TRBV3-2,TRBJ1-3,CASGPRAGNTIYF
12,TRBV7-9,TRBJ1-1,CASSQTDTEAFF
14,TRBV2,TRBJ1-1,CASSRDSPRTEAFF
15,TRBV2,TRBJ2-5,CASCPGLAGRETQYF
15,TRBV18,TRBJ1-3,CASSPPQFSGNTIYF
15,TRBV24-1,TRBJ2-5,CATSDSGRGGETQYF
15,TRBV2,TRBJ2-3,CASSETDRGTDTQYF
19,TRBV7-9,TRBJ2-5,CASSPRQVGGPRDQETQYF